Sequencing of this T cell receptor beta chain was carried out in a study of blood T cell repertoires in COVID-19. Profiled with immunoSEQ multiplex PCR; TCRdb holds only in-frame clones, not every one. In the table there are a few hundred thousand clones, around 85% of which are singletons. This CDR3 comprises 17 residues. Sequenced material: PBMCs or T cells enriched from blood (not recorded which). The chain combines TRBV1 with TRBJ1-3; TRBD1 is the table's D call and was not checked against the DNA. TRBV1 is a pseudogene locus. The receptor's source is a woman aged 40 to 50 with acute COVID-19. The CDR3 sequence is CTSSHYIEQAQGNTIYF. The CDR3 nucleotides read TGCACCAGCAGCCACTATATAGAACAGGCACAAGGAAACACCATATATTTT.